The 25 T cell receptor beta chains below were found in one sample sequenced in a study of blood T cell repertoires in COVID-19. Sequenced by immunoSEQ multiplex PCR; TCRdb stores in-frame clones only, minus some. The data contain roughly 380,000 clones, about 90% of them singletons. The source material was PBMCs or T cells enriched from blood (not recorded which). These receptors all stem from a woman aged 25 to 39 who had recovered from COVID-19.

The chain joins TRBV28 to TRBJ1-4; the match to TRBD1 covers 8 bases. The CDR3 contains 15 residues. Per the germline V gene, CDR1 is MDHEN and CDR2 is SYDVKM. The J segment lost 6 bases and the V segment lost 4 bases, leaving 7 bases of the junction unmatched. In DNA, the CDR3 is TGTGCCAGCAGTTCGACAGGGGATAATCATGAAAAACTGTTTTTT. Protein sequence: CASSSTGDNHEKLFF. The full variable domain, with the rest looked up from reference TRBV28 and TRBJ1-4, is DVKVTQSSRYLVKRTGEKVFLECVQDMDHENMFWYRQDPGLGLRLIYFSYDVKMKEKGDIPEGYSVSREKKERFSLILESASTNQTSMYLCASSSTGDNHEKLFFGSGTQLSVL.

This chain uses TRBV9 with TRBJ2-3; 12 bases map to TRBD2. V lost 3 bases, J lost 3 bases, and 8 bases stayed unmatched. The CDR3 loop spans 17 amino acids. The germline CDR1 and CDR2 sequences are SGDLS and YYNGEE. CDR3 coding DNA: TGTGCCAGCAGCGAGACTAGCGGGAGAAAGGGGACAGATACGCAGTATTTT. Translating it yields CASSETSGRKGTDTQYF.

This sequence joins TRBV7-9 and TRBJ2-2; the match to TRBD2 covers 10 bases. Germline V lookup: CDR1 SEHNR, CDR2 FQNEAQ (reference sequence). V lost 5 bases to trimming and J lost 6 bases; unmatched junction nucleotides: 3. CDR3 size: 14 residues. The CDR3 DNA sequence: TGTGCCAGCAGCCTACTAGCGGGGTCCGGGGAGCTGTTTTTT. This sequence encodes CASSLLAGSGELFF.

The V and J genes are TRBV28 and TRBJ1-4; 7 bases match TRBD1. Germline assignment: CDR1 MDHEN and CDR2 SYDVKM. CDR3 length: 15 amino acids. Trimming at V came to 5 bases and at J to 0 bases, leaving 3 bases not matched to a gene. CDR3 amino acids: CASSPGTATNEKLFF. As DNA, the CDR3 is TGTGCCAGCAGTCCGGGGACAGCAACTAATGAAAAACTGTTTTTT.

As DNA, the CDR3 is TGTGCCAGCAGTGAAGGGGACAAAGATCAGCCCCAGCATTTT. Protein: CASSEGDKDQPQHF. The chain is built from TRBV25-1 and TRBJ1-5, with D perhaps matching TRBD1 (6 bases). The CDR3 covers 14 residues. V was cut by 2 bases and J by 5 bases, with 10 bases left in between. Germline V gene data show CDR1 as MGHDK and CDR2 as SYGVNS.

This chain links TRBV12-3 or TRBV12-4 with TRBJ1-5; D call uncertain. The CDR3 covers 13 residues. Deletions cut 2 bases from V and 4 bases from J, with 6 bases between. CDR3 amino acids: CASSLLVNQPQHF. DNA of the CDR3: TGTGCCAGCAGTTTACTTGTGAATCAGCCCCAGCATTTT.

As regards this clone: This may arise from a read error, as a much more abundant clone is one base away. CDR3 sequence reads: CASSLGQNTEAFF. As DNA, the CDR3 is TGTGCCAGCAGCTTGGGGCAGAACACTGAAGCTTTCTTT. This chain connects TRBV11-2 to TRBJ1-1; the D gene is possibly TRBD1 (5 bases). Trimming cost V 3 bases and J 1 base, with 6 bases left between them. The CDR3 totals 13 residues. Germline V gene data show CDR1 as SGHAT and CDR2 as FQNNGV.

The chain has TRBV19 and TRBJ1-1; unclear D gene. The CDR3 sequence is 14 residues long. In germline, CDR1 is LNHDA, CDR2 SQIVND (reference sequence). Trimming stripped 6 bases from V and 6 bases from J, with 17 bases between. CDR3 in DNA: TGTGCCAGTAGCCCCTATGGTTTTAGAGCTGAAGCTTTCTTT. Protein product: CASSPYGFRAEAFF.

The CDR3 protein is CASSLGAGNTRANYGYTF. The CDR3, as DNA: TGTGCCAGCAGCCTGGGGGCAGGGAATACCAGGGCTAACTATGGCTACACCTTC. This sequence joins TRBV7-8 and TRBJ1-2, with D possibly matching TRBD1 (6 bases). Trimming stripped 5 bases from V and 0 bases from J, with 22 bases between. Germline values: CDR1 SGHVS, CDR2 FQNEAQ. There are 18 residues in the CDR3.

This clone was seen more than once but under ten times. This chain joins TRBV19 and TRBJ1-1; no clear D. The length of the CDR3 is 11 residues. V dropped 6 bases and J dropped 3 bases, with 5 bases sitting between them. Germline loops: CDR1 LNHDA, CDR2 SQIVND (reference sequence). CDR3 nucleotide sequence: TGTGCCAGTAGCCTTCACACTGAAGCTTTCTTT. Protein: CASSLHTEAFF.

The chain links TRBV7-2 to TRBJ2-7; 7 positions match TRBD1. CDR3 length: 13 amino acids. J was trimmed by 3 bases and V by 3 bases; bases with no gene match: 2. Germline CDR1 reads SGHTA; CDR2 reads FQGNSA. The CDR3 loop is CASSFTGDYEQYF. The DNA for the CDR3 is TGTGCCAGCAGCTTTACAGGGGACTACGAGCAGTACTTC. The full variable domain, rest sourced from reference TRBV7-2 and TRBJ2-7, is GAGVSQSPSNKVTEKGKDVELRCDPISGHTALYWYRQSLGQGLEFLIYFQGNSAPDKSGLPSDRFSAERTGGSVSTLTIQRTQQEDSAVYLCASSFTGDYEQYFGPGTRLTVT.

This clone has only one observation. The V gene is TRBV5-5, the J gene TRBJ1-2, with D possibly matching TRBD1 (5 bases). This CDR3 spans 16 amino acids. The germline V gene encodes CDR1 SGHKS and CDR2 YYEKEE (reference sequence). Trimming took off 0 bases at V and 4 bases at J, with 16 bases between the two ends. CDR3 in DNA: TGTGCCAGCAGCTTGGCCAAGGGGCAGTCCCCCTATGGCTACACCTTC. Translating it yields CASSLAKGQSPYGYTF. The entire variable domain, with the rest obtained from reference TRBV5-5 and TRBJ1-2, is as follows: DAGVTQSPTHLIKTRGQQVTLRCSPISGHKSVSWYQQVLGQGPQFIFQYYEKEERGRGNFPDRFSARQFPNYSSELNVNALLLGDSALYLCASSLAKGQSPYGYTFGSGTRLTVV.

This rearrangement joins TRBV29-1 to TRBJ1-6, with a possible D match to TRBD1 (6 bases). This CDR3 comprises 13 residues. Germline V gene sequence: CDR1 SQVTM, CDR2 ANQGSEA. V gave up 8 bases and J gave up 8 bases, with 16 bases separating them. The CDR3: CSIRQAVDSPLHF. CDR3 DNA: TGCAGCATCCGACAGGCCGTAGATTCACCCCTCCACTTT.

This clone was detected only once. The rearrangement uses TRBV28 and TRBJ2-5; the D gene is possibly TRBD2 (5 bases). Germline V gene lookup returns CDR1 MDHEN and CDR2 SYDVKM. The CDR3 has 12 residues. Trimming stripped 6 bases from V and 5 bases from J, with 10 bases between. The CDR3 coding sequence is TGTGCCAGCAGCGGAGGCTGGGAGACCCAGTACTTC. Translation: CASSGGWETQYF.

V usage is TRBV19 and J usage is TRBJ2-7; D unresolved. The CDR3 sequence is 16 residues long. Germline CDR1 LNHDA, CDR2 SQIVND (reference sequence). The V end lost 4 bases, the J end lost 0 bases, and 16 bases lay between the germline ends. CDR3 loop: CASSTSTLISSYEQYF. The CDR3 DNA is TGTGCCAGTAGTACGTCGACTCTGATTAGCTCCTACGAGCAGTACTTC.

The rearrangement uses TRBV19 and TRBJ2-2, with TRBD1 as a possible D gene (6 bases). With 5 bases removed from V and 7 bases from J, the gap between germline ends came to 11 bases. Germline CDR1 LNHDA, CDR2 SQIVND (reference sequence). The CDR3 loop spans 13 amino acids. CDR3 loop: CASSPRTDGELFF. CDR3 nucleotides: TGTGCCAGTAGTCCCCGGACAGACGGGGAGCTGTTTTTT.

This chain connects TRBV28 to TRBJ2-1; 9 bases match TRBD2. Germline CDR1 reads MDHEN; CDR2 reads SYDVKM. V lost 5 bases to trimming and J lost 0 bases; unmatched junction nucleotides: 5. This CDR3 spans 16 amino acids. The CDR3 is CASSPNSGSSYNEQFF. DNA of the CDR3: TGTGCCAGCAGTCCCAATAGCGGGAGCTCCTACAATGAGCAGTTCTTC.

V gene TRBV5-1 combines with J gene TRBJ1-1; TRBD1 matches 12 bases. The CDR3 extends over 19 amino acids. V shed 4 bases, J shed 1 base, and the junction held 14 bases outside the gene matches. Germline V gene lookup returns CDR1 SGHRS and CDR2 YFSETQ. The CDR3 sequence: CASSPQALGQGAGNTEAFF. The CDR3 nucleotides read TGCGCCAGCAGCCCCCAGGCCCTGGGACAGGGGGCTGGGAACACTGAAGCTTTCTTT. Combining the CDR3 with reference TRBV5-1 and TRBJ1-1 gives the whole variable domain KAGVTQTPRYLIKTRGQQVTLSCSPISGHRSVSWYQQTPGQGLQFLFEYFSETQRNKGNFPGRFSGRQFSNSRSEMNVSTLELGDSALYLCASSPQALGQGAGNTEAFFGQGTRLTVV.

Only one count was recorded for this clone. V gene TRBV5-1 combines with J gene TRBJ1-1; D remains ambiguous. Germline-derived CDR1 and CDR2 are SGHRS and YFSETQ. This CDR3 is built from 17 residues. V was trimmed by 0 bases and J by 4 bases, leaving 19 bases between them. CDR3 residues: CASSLGYASSLSTEAFF. CDR3 sequence (DNA): TGCGCCAGCAGCTTGGGATATGCGAGTTCTCTGAGCACTGAAGCTTTCTTT.

A note on this clone: The sample has other DNA sequences that encode this CDR3 too. The chain recombines TRBV7-2 with TRBJ1-5; 10 bases align to TRBD1. Germline trimming cut 1 base from V and 5 bases from J; bases unmatched to any gene: 2. CDR3 size: 15 residues. Per the germline V gene, CDR1 is SGHTA and CDR2 is FQGNSA. This CDR3 is CASSLGTGGYQPQHF. CDR3 DNA sequence: TGTGCCAGCAGCTTAGGGACAGGGGGATATCAGCCCCAGCATTTT.

This clone has just one count. The chain couples TRBV3-1 (or the pseudogene TRBV3-2) to TRBJ2-7; D might be TRBD1 (5 bases). Germline assignment: CDR1 LGHDT and CDR2 YNNKEL (reference sequence). This CDR3 region has 15 residues. V shed 4 bases and J shed 3 bases, with 16 bases lying between them. CDR3 in amino acids: CASSPPGRAYYEQYF. The CDR3 coding sequence is TGTGCCAGCAGCCCCCCCGGCAGGGCCTACTACGAGCAGTACTTC.

This chain connects TRBV5-1 to TRBJ1-1, with 8 positions matching TRBD1. Germline V lookup: CDR1 SGHRS, CDR2 YFSETQ. Trimming cost V 2 bases and J 1 base; bases outside gene matches: 4. The CDR3 has 15 residues. The CDR3 loop is CASSLTGGSNTEAFF. CDR3 coding DNA: TGCGCCAGCAGCTTAACAGGGGGTTCGAACACTGAAGCTTTCTTT.

The CDR3 DNA follows: TGCGCCAGCAGTGAGGGTTTGACAGGGGTCCAGCATTTT. Translated, it gives CASSEGLTGVQHF. This sequence joins TRBV10-1 and TRBJ1-5; TRBD1 matches 8 bases. CDR1 and CDR2 (germline): WNHNN, SYGVQD (reference sequence). The V and J ends lost 2 bases and 12 bases, in that order; junction bases with no gene match: 6. The CDR3 is made up of 13 amino acids.

This chain joins TRBV28 and TRBJ2-7; the match to TRBD1 covers 8 bases. Germline V gives CDR1 MDHEN, CDR2 SYDVKM. The CDR3 has 14 residues. Unmatched junction bases numbered 8, after V lost 5 bases and J lost 5 bases. The CDR3 DNA sequence: TGTGCCAGCAGTCGTAGGGACAGGCCCGACGAGCAGTACTTC. It codes for CASSRRDRPDEQYF. Drawing the rest from reference TRBV28 and TRBJ2-7, the complete variable domain is DVKVTQSSRYLVKRTGEKVFLECVQDMDHENMFWYRQDPGLGLRLIYFSYDVKMKEKGDIPEGYSVSREKKERFSLILESASTNQTSMYLCASSRRDRPDEQYFGPGTRLTVT.

With regard to this clone: At one end, the junction sequence differs from germline, possibly due to a read error. The V gene is TRBV14, the J gene TRBJ2-1; 9 bases agree with TRBD2. This CDR3 is built from 13 residues. Germline CDR1 reads SGHDN; CDR2 reads FVKESK. The CDR3 DNA is TGTGCCAGCAGCCAGCGAACCGGGACTAGCCCAATCTTC. This codes for CASSQRTGTSPIF.